The rows below give T cell receptor beta chains drawn from one sample of a study of T cells after posttransplantation cyclophosphamide. TCRdb's table, derived via immunoSEQ multiplex PCR, lists solely in-frame clones and lacks some. This table holds about 38,000 clones with no singletons; the top ten claim 2.5%. Sequencing was performed on PBMCs. These receptors were collected from a man in his fifties in good health, CMV-negative, and a related stem cell transplant donor. Each CDR3 is given with its conserved first and last residue. Each record gives: J gene, CDR3 length, D gene, clone size, V gene, CDR3 DNA, CDR3 protein. The D gene is left open where the match is weak. Where a row states a size, it is once, few, many or the class of an expanded clone; other rows omit it.

j_call: TRBJ2-3
cdr3_length: 14
d_call: TRBD1
clone_size: many
v_call: TRBV5-1
cdr3_nt: TGCGCCAGCAGCGTGCAGGGGGTTGAAGATACGCAGTATTTT
cdr3_aa: CASSVQGVEDTQYF

j_call: TRBJ1-2
cdr3_length: 15
d_call: NA
clone_size: few
v_call: TRBV25-1
cdr3_nt: TGTGCCAGCAGTGAAGTAGGACAGAAAGTCTATGGCTACACCTTC
cdr3_aa: CASSEVGQKVYGYTF

j_call: TRBJ1-1
cdr3_length: 13
d_call: NA
clone_size: many
v_call: TRBV18
cdr3_nt: TGTGCCAGCTCACCATGGCAGAACACTGAAGCTTTCTTT
cdr3_aa: CASSPWQNTEAFF

j_call: TRBJ1-2
cdr3_length: 12
d_call: NA
clone_size: many
v_call: TRBV27
cdr3_nt: TGTGCCACCAAGACAGGAGGAGTTGGCTACACCTTC
cdr3_aa: CATKTGGVGYTF

j_call: TRBJ1-2
cdr3_length: 13
d_call: NA
clone_size: many
v_call: TRBV4-3
cdr3_nt: TGCGCCAACTTCCCGGGGAGGATCTATGGCTACACCTTC
cdr3_aa: CANFPGRIYGYTF

j_call: TRBJ2-5
cdr3_length: 13
d_call: NA
clone_size: NA
v_call: TRBV6-1
cdr3_nt: TGTGCCAGCAGTGACAGTTCCCAAGAGACCCAGTACTTC
cdr3_aa: CASSDSSQETQYF

j_call: TRBJ2-2
cdr3_length: 17
d_call: TRBD2
clone_size: NA
v_call: TRBV19
cdr3_nt: TGTGCCAGTACTCTAGCGGGGGGACGAAGGAACACCGGGGAGCTGTTTTTT
cdr3_aa: CASTLAGGRRNTGELFF

j_call: TRBJ2-7
cdr3_length: 12
d_call: NA
clone_size: few
v_call: TRBV9
cdr3_nt: TGTGCCAGCAGCGGGGGAGGATACGAGCAGTACTTC
cdr3_aa: CASSGGGYEQYF

j_call: TRBJ2-2
cdr3_length: 16
d_call: TRBD1
clone_size: many
v_call: TRBV18
cdr3_nt: TGTGCCAGCTCACGCCGACAGGGGGCCGACACCGGGGAGCTGTTTTTT
cdr3_aa: CASSRRQGADTGELFF

j_call: TRBJ2-4
cdr3_length: 17
d_call: NA
clone_size: few
v_call: TRBV23-1
cdr3_nt: TGCGCCAGCAGTCAATTACTCGTTATGAGAGCCAAAAACATTCAGTACTTC
cdr3_aa: CASSQLLVMRAKNIQYF

j_call: TRBJ2-1
cdr3_length: 14
d_call: NA
clone_size: NA
v_call: TRBV9
cdr3_nt: TGTGCCAGCAGCGTAGGCGGGACCCTTAACCAGCAGTTCTTC
cdr3_aa: CASSVGGTLNQQFF

j_call: TRBJ2-1
cdr3_length: 18
d_call: TRBD2
clone_size: many
v_call: TRBV5-1
cdr3_nt: TGCGCCAGCAGCTTGGGGATTAGCGGGAGCATGGTTTTCAGTGAGCAGTTCTTC
cdr3_aa: CASSLGISGSMVFSEQFF

j_call: TRBJ2-5
cdr3_length: 11
d_call: NA
clone_size: many
v_call: TRBV6-4
cdr3_nt: TGTGCCAGCAGCAATCAAGAGACCCAGTACTTC
cdr3_aa: CASSNQETQYF

j_call: TRBJ2-7
cdr3_length: 14
d_call: TRBD2
clone_size: many
v_call: TRBV7-6
cdr3_nt: TGTGCCAGCAGCCGAGTAGCGGGGGTGCACGAGCAGTACTTC
cdr3_aa: CASSRVAGVHEQYF

j_call: TRBJ1-5
cdr3_length: 14
d_call: TRBD1
clone_size: NA
v_call: TRBV7-9
cdr3_nt: TGTGCCAGCAGCTCAGAACAGGGGCAGCGGCCCCAGCATTTT
cdr3_aa: CASSSEQGQRPQHF

j_call: TRBJ2-3
cdr3_length: 13
d_call: TRBD2
clone_size: few
v_call: TRBV7-2
cdr3_nt: TGTGCCAGCAGCACGCGGGGGGCAGATACGCAGTATTTT
cdr3_aa: CASSTRGADTQYF

j_call: TRBJ1-1
cdr3_length: 13
d_call: NA
clone_size: many
v_call: TRBV11-3
cdr3_nt: TGTGCCAGCAGCTTAGGGACAGCCACTGAAGCTTTCTTT
cdr3_aa: CASSLGTATEAFF